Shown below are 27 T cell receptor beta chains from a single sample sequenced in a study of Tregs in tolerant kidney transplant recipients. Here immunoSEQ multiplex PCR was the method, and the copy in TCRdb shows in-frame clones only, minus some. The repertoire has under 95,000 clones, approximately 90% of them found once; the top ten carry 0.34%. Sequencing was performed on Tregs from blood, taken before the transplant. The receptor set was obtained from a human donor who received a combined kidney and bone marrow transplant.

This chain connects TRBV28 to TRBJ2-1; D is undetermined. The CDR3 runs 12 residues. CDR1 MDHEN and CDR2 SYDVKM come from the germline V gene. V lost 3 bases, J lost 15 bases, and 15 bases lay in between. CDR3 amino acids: CASSLGFARRFF. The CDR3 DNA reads TGTGCCAGCAGTTTGGGCTTCGCTCGGCGGTTCTTC.

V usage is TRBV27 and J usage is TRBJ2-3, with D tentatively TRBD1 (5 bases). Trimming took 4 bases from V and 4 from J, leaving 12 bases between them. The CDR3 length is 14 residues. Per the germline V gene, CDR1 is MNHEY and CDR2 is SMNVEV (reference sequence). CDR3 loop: CASSWGREADTQYF. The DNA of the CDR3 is TGTGCCAGCAGTTGGGGCAGGGAAGCAGATACGCAGTATTTT.

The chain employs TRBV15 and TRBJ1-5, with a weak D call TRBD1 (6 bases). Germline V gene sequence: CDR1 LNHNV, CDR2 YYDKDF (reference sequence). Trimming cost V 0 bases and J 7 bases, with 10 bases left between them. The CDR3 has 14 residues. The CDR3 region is CATSRDTGWQPQHF. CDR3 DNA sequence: TGTGCCACCAGCAGAGATACAGGGTGGCAGCCCCAGCATTTT. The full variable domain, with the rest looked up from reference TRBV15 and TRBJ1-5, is DAMVIQNPRYQVTQFGKPVTLSCSQTLNHNVMYWYQQKSSQAPKLLFHYYDKDFNNEADTPDNFQSRRPNTSFCFLDIRSPGLGDTAMYLCATSRDTGWQPQHFGDGTRLSIL.

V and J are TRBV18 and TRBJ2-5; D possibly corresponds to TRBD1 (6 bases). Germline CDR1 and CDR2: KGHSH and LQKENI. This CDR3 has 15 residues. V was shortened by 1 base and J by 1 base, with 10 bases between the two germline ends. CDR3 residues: CASSPRTAFQETQYF. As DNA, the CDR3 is TGTGCCAGCTCACCACGGACAGCCTTCCAAGAGACCCAGTACTTC. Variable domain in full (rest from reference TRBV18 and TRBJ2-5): NAGVMQNPRHLVRRRGQEARLRCSPMKGHSHVYWYRQLPEEGLKFMVYLQKENIIDESGMPKERFSAEFPKEGPSILRIQQVVRGDSAAYFCASSPRTAFQETQYFGPGTRLLVL.

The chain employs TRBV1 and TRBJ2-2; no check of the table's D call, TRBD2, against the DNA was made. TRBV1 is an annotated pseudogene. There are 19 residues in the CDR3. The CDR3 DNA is TGCACCAGCAGCCAAGATGGTGGGCGGGAGAGCGGTCATGGCGGGGAGCTGTTTTTT. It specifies CTSSQDGGRESGHGGELFF.

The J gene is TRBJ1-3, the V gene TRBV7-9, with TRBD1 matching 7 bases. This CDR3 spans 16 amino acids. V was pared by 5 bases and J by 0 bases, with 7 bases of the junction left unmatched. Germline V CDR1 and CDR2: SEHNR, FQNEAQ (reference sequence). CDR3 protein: CASSPRQGHSGNTIYF. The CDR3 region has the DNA TGTGCCAGCAGCCCCCGACAGGGCCACTCTGGAAACACCATATATTTT.

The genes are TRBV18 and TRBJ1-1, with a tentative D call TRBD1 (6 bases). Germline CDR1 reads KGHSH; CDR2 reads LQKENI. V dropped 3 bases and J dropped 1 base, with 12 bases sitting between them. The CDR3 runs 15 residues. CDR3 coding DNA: TGTGCCAGCTCACCTCGGGGGGCTGCGAACACTGAAGCTTTCTTT. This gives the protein CASSPRGAANTEAFF.

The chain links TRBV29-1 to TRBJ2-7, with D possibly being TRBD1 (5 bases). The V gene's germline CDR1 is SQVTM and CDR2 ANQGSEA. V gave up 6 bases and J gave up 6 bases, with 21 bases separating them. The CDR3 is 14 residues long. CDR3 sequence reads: CSVSVDNLSLEQYF. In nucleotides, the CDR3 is TGCAGCGTAAGCGTGGACAATCTATCTCTCGAGCAGTACTTC.

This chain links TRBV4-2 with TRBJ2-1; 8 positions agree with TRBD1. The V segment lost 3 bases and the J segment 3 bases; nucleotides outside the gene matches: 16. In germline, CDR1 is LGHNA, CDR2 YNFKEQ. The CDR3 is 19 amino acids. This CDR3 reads CASSHPTGSDRDYYNEQFF. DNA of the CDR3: TGTGCCAGCAGCCACCCGACCGGCTCGGACAGGGATTACTACAATGAGCAGTTCTTC.

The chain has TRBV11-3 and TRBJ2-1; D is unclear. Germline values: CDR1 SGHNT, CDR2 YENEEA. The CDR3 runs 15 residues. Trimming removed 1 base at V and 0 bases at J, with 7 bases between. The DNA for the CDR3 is TGTGCCAGCAGCTTAGGGAGAGGCTCCTACAATGAGCAGTTCTTC. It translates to CASSLGRGSYNEQFF.

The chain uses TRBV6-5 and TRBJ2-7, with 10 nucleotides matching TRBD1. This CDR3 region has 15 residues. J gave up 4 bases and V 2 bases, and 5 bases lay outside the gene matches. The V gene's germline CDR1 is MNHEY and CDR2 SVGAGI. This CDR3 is CASSYGDRGRYEQYF. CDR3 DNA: TGTGCCAGCAGTTACGGGGACAGGGGCCGGTACGAGCAGTACTTC.

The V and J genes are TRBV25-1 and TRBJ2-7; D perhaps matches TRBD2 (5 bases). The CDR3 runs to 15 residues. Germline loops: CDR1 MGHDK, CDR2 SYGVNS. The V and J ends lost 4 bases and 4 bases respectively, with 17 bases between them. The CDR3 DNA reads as TGTGCCAGCAGTGGGATTGGGTGGGAGAATTACGAGCAGTACTTC. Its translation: CASSGIGWENYEQYF.

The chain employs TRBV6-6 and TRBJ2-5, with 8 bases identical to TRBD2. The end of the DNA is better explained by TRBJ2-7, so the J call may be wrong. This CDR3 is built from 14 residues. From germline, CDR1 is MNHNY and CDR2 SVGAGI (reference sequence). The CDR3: CASTVSGGAYEQYF. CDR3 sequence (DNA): TGTGCCAGCACCGTGAGCGGGGGTGCCTACGAGCAGTACTTC.

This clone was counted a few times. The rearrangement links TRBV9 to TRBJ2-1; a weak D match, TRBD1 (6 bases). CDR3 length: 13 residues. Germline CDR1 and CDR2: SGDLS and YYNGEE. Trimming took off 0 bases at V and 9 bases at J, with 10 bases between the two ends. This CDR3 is CASSVATGSEQFF. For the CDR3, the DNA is TGTGCCAGCAGCGTAGCTACAGGGAGTGAGCAGTTCTTC. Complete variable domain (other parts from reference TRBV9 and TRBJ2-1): DSGVTQTPKHLITATGQRVTLRCSPRSGDLSVYWYQQSLDQGLQFLIQYYNGEERAKGNILERFSAQQFPDLHSELNLSSLELGDSALYFCASSVATGSEQFFGPGTRLTVL.

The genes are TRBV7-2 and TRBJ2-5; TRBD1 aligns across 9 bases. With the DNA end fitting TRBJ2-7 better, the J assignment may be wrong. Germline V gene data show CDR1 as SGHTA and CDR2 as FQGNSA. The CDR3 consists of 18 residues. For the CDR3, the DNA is TGTGCCAGCAGCTTAGCCACCGCGGGGACAGGGTTCTTCTACGAGCAGTACTTC. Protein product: CASSLATAGTGFFYEQYF.

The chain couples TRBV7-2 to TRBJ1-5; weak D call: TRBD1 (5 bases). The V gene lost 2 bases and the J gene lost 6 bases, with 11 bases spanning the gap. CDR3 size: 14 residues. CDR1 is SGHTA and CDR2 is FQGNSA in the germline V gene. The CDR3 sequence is CASSLWGESQPQHF. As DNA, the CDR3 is TGTGCCAGCAGCTTATGGGGCGAGAGTCAGCCCCAGCATTTT.

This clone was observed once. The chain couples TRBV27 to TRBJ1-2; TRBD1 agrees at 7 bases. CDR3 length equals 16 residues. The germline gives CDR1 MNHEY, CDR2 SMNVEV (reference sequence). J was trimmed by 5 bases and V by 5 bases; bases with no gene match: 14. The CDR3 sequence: CASSKQGQRAHYGYTF. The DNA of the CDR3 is TGTGCCAGCAGTAAACAGGGGCAGAGGGCACATTATGGCTACACCTTC.

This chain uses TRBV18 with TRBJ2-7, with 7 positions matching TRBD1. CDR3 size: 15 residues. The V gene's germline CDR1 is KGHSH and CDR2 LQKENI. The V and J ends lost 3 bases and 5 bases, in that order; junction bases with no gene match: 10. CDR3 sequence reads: CASSPTRDSPHEQYF. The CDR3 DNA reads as TGTGCCAGCTCACCGACCAGGGACAGCCCCCACGAGCAGTACTTC.

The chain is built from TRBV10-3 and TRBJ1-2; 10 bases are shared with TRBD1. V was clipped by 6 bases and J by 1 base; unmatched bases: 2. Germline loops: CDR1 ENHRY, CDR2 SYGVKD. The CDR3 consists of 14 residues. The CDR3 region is CAIRGTGVNYGYTF. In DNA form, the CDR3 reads TGTGCCATCAGGGGGACAGGGGTTAACTATGGCTACACCTTC.

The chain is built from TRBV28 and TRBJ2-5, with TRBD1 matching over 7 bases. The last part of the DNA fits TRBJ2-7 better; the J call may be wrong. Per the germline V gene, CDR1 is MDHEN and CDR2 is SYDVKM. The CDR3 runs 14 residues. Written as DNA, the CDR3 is TGTGCCAGCAGCGCCCCGGACAGGTCTTACGAGCAGTACTTC. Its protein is CASSAPDRSYEQYF.

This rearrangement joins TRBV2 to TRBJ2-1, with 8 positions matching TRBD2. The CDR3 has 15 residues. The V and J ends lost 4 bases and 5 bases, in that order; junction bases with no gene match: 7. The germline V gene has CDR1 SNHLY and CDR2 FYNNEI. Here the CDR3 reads CASSGVTSGNNEQFF. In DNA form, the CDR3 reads TGTGCCAGCAGTGGGGTAACTAGCGGAAACAATGAGCAGTTCTTC.

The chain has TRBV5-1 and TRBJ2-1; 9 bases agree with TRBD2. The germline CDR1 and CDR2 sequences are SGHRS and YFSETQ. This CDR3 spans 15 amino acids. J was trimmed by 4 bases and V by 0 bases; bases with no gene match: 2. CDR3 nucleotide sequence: TGCGCCAGCAGCTTGGATCTAGCGGGATACAATGAGCAGTTCTTC. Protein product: CASSLDLAGYNEQFF.

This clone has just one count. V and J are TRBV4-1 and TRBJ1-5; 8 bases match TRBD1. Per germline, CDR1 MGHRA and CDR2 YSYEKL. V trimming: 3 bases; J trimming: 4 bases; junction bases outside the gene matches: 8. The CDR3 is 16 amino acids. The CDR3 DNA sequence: TGCGCCAGCAGCCAGAACCCGGGACAGGAAAATCAGCCCCAGCATTTT. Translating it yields CASSQNPGQENQPQHF.

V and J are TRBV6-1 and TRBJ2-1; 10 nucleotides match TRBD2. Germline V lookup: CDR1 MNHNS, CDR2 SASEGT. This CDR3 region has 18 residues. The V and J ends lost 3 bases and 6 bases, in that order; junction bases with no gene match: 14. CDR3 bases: TGTGCCAGCAGTGAGAACCCAGCGGGAGGGCCGTTCGGCAATGAGCAGTTCTTC. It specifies CASSENPAGGPFGNEQFF.

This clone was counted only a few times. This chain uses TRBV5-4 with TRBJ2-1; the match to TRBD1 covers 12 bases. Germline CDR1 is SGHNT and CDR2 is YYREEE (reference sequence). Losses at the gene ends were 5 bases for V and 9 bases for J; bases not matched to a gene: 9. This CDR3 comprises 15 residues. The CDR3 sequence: CASSRTGTGGFEQFF. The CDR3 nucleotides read TGTGCCAGCAGTCGTACCGGGACAGGGGGCTTTGAGCAGTTCTTC.

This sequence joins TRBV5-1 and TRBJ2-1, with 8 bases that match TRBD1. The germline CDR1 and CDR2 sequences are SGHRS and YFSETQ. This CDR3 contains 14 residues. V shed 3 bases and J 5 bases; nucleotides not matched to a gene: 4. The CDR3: CASSSGQVNNEQFF. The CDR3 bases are TGCGCCAGCAGCTCGGGACAGGTAAACAATGAGCAGTTCTTC.

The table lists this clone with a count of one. CDR3 in amino acids: CASSWAGANEKLFF. CDR3 coding DNA: TGTGCCAGCAGTTGGGCCGGAGCTAATGAAAAACTGTTTTTT. The V and J genes are TRBV6-6 and TRBJ1-4; D is undetermined. V lost 4 bases and J lost 3, with 9 bases in between. Germline V gene lookup returns CDR1 MNHNY and CDR2 SVGAGI (reference sequence). The CDR3 contains 14 residues.